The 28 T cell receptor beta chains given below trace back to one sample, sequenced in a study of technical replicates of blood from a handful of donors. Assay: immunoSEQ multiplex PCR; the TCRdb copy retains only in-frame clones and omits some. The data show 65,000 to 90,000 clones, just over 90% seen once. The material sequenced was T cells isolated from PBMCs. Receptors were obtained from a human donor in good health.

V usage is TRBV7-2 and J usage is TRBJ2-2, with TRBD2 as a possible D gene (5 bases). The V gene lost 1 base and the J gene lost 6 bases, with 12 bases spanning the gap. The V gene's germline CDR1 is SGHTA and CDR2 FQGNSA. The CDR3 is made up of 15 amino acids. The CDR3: CASSLVSLGSGELFF. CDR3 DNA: TGTGCCAGCAGCTTAGTTTCACTAGGGTCCGGGGAGCTGTTTTTT. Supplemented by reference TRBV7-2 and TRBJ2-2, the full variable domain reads GAGVSQSPSNKVTEKGKDVELRCDPISGHTALYWYRQSLGQGLEFLIYFQGNSAPDKSGLPSDRFSAERTGGSVSTLTIQRTQQEDSAVYLCASSLVSLGSGELFFGEGSRLTVL.

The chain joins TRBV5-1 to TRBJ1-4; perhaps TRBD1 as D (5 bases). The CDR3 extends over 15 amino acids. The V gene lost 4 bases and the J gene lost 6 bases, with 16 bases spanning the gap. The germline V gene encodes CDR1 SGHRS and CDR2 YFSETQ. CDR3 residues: CASSPGGTEDEKLFF. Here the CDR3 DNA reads TGCGCCAGCAGCCCCGGCGGGACGGAAGATGAAAAACTGTTTTTT.

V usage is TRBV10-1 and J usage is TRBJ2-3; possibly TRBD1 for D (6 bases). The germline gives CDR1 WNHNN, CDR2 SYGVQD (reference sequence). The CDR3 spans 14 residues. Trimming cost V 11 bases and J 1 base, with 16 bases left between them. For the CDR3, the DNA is TGCGCCGCTTCCCGGGACAAGGGCACAGATACGCAGTATTTT. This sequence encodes CAASRDKGTDTQYF.

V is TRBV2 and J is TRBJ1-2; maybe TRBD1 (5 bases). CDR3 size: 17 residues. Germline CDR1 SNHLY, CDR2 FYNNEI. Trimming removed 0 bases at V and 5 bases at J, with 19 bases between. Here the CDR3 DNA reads TGTGCCAGCAGTGAAGCCCCTTTCCGGAAGGGGATTTATGGCTACACCTTC. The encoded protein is CASSEAPFRKGIYGYTF. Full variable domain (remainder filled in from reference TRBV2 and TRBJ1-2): EPEVTQTPSHQVTQMGQEVILRCVPISNHLYFYWYRQILGQKVEFLVSFYNNEISEKSEIFDDQFSVERPDGSNFTLKIRSTKLEDSAMYFCASSEAPFRKGIYGYTFGSGTRLTVV.

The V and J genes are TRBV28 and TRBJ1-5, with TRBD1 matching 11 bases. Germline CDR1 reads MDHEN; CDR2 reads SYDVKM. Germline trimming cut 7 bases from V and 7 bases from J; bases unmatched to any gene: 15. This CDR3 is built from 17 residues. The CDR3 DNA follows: TGTGCCAGCATTACCGGCTCGGACAGGGGGCGGCCCCAGCCCCAGCATTTT. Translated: CASITGSDRGRPQPQHF.

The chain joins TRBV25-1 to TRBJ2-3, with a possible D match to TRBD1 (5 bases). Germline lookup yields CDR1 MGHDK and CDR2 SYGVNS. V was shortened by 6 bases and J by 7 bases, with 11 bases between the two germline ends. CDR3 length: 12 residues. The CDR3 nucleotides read TGTGCCAGCAGAAAAGACAGATATACGCAGTATTTT. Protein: CASRKDRYTQYF.

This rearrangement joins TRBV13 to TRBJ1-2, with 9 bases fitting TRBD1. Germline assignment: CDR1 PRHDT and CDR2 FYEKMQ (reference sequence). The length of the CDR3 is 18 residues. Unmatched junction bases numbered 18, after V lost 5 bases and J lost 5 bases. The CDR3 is CASSPSTGGGYFNYGYTF. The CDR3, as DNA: TGTGCCAGCAGCCCCTCAACAGGGGGCGGGTATTTTAATTATGGCTACACCTTC.

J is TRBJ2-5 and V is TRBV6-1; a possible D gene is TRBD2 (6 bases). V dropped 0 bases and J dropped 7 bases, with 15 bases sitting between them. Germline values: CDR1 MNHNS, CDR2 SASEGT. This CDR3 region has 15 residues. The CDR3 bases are TGTGCCAGCAGTGAAGCGCGTTCTAGCGAAGGGACCCAGTACTTC. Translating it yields CASSEARSSEGTQYF.

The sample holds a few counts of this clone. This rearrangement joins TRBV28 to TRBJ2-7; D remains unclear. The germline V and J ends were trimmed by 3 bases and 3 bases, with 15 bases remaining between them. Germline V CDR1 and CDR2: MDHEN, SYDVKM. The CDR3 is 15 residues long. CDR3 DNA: TGTGCCAGCAGTTTTGTTAGGAGTGGAAACTACGAGCAGTACTTC. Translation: CASSFVRSGNYEQYF.

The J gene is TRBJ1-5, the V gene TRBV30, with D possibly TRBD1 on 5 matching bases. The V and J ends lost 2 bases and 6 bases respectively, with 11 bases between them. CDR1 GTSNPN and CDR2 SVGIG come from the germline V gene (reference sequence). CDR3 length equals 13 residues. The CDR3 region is CAWSRQGFQPQHF. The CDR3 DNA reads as TGTGCCTGGAGTCGGCAGGGCTTTCAGCCCCAGCATTTT.

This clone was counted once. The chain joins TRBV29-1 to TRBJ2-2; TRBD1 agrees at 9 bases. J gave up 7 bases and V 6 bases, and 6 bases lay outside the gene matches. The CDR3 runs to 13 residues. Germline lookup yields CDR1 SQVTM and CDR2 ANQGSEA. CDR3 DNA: TGCAGCGTCACAGACAGGGGGGACGGGGAGCTGTTTTTT. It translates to CSVTDRGDGELFF.

The CDR3 spells CASSVNRGNEQYF. For the CDR3, the DNA is TGTGCCAGCAGCGTAAATAGGGGTAACGAGCAGTACTTC. The chain combines TRBV5-4 with TRBJ2-7; tentative D call: TRBD1 (5 bases). Germline V CDR1 and CDR2: SGHNT, YYREEE (reference sequence). The length of the CDR3 is 13 residues. V gave up 4 bases and J gave up 5 bases, with 13 bases separating them.

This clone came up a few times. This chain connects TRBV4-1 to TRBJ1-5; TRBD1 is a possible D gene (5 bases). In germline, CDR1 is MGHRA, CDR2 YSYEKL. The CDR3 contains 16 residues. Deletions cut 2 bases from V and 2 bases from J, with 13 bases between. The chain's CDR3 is CASSQPQVRGNQPQHF. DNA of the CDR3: TGCGCCAGCAGCCAACCACAGGTTCGGGGCAATCAGCCCCAGCATTTT.

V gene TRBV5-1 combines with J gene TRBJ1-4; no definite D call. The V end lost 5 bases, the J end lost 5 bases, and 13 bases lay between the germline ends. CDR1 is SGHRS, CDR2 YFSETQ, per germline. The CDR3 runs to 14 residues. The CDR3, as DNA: TGCGCCAGCAGTTTTAATAACTTAAATGAAAAACTGTTTTTT. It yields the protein CASSFNNLNEKLFF. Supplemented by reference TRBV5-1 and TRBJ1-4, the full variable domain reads KAGVTQTPRYLIKTRGQQVTLSCSPISGHRSVSWYQQTPGQGLQFLFEYFSETQRNKGNFPGRFSGRQFSNSRSEMNVSTLELGDSALYLCASSFNNLNEKLFFGSGTQLSVL.

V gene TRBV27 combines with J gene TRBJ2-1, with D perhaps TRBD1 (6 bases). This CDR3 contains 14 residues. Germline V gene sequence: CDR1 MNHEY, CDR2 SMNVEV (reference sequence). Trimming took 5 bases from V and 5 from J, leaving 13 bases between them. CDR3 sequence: CASSGQGLNNEQFF. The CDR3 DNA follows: TGTGCCAGCAGTGGTCAGGGGTTGAACAATGAGCAGTTCTTC.

The CDR3 bases are TGTGCCATCAGTGAGGGGCCGGGGTCAGAATCCTATAATTCACCCCTCCACTTT. As protein: CAISEGPGSESYNSPLHF. This chain joins TRBV10-3 and TRBJ1-6; D call uncertain. CDR1 ENHRY and CDR2 SYGVKD come from the germline V gene. Trimming pared 2 bases from V and 1 base from J, leaving 15 bases between. The CDR3 extends over 18 amino acids.

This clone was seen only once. The CDR3 protein is CASSLVPGGGTEAFF. CDR3 in DNA: TGTGCCAGCAGCTTAGTGCCAGGGGGTGGTACTGAAGCTTTCTTT. This rearrangement joins TRBV11-2 to TRBJ1-1; 7 bases are a match to TRBD1. V dropped 1 base and J dropped 5; count of bases not matched to a gene: 7. Germline CDR1 and CDR2: SGHAT and FQNNGV. The CDR3 is made up of 15 amino acids.

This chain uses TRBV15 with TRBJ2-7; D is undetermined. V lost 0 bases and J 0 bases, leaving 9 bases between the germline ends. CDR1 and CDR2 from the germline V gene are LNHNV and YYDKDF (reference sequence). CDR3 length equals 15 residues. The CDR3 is CATSRESMSSYEQYF. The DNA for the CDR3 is TGTGCCACCAGCAGAGAGTCGATGAGCTCCTACGAGCAGTACTTC.

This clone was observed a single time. This CDR3 is CASSYGQGGTEAFF. As DNA, the CDR3 is TGTGCCAGCAGTTATGGACAGGGGGGGACTGAAGCTTTCTTT. J is TRBJ1-1 and V is TRBV27; 10 positions match TRBD1. This CDR3 contains 14 residues. Germline V lookup: CDR1 MNHEY, CDR2 SMNVEV (reference sequence). Losses at the gene ends were 4 bases for V and 5 bases for J; bases not matched to a gene: 4.

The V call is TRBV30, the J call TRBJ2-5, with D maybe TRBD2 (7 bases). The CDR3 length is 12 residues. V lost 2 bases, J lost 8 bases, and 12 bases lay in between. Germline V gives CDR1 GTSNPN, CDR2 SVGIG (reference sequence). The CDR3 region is CAWSKGGGTQYF. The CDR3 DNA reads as TGTGCCTGGAGTAAAGGGGGGGGCACCCAGTACTTC.

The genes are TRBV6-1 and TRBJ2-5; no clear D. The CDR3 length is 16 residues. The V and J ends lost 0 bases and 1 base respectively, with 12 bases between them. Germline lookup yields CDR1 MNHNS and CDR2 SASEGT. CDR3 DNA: TGTGCCAGCAGTGAAGCGAAACTTCATCTCCAAGAGACCCAGTACTTC. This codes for CASSEAKLHLQETQYF.

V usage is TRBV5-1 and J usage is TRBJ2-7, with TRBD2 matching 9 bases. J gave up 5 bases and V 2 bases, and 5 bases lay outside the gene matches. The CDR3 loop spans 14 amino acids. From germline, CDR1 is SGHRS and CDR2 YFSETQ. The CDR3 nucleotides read TGCGCCAGCAGCTTTTGGCGGGGGGGGGACGAGCAGTACTTC. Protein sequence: CASSFWRGGDEQYF.

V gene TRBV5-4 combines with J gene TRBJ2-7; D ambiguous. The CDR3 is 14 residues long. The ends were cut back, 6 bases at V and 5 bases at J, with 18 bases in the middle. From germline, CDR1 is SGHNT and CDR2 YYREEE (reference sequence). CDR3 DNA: TGTGCCAGCACAATGTCTCCAGCGATCCACGAGCAGTACTTC. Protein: CASTMSPAIHEQYF.

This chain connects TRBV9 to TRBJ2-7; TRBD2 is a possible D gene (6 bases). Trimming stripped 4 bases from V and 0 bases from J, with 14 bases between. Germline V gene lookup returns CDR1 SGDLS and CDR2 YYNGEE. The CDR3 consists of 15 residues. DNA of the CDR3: TGTGCCAGCAGCTTGGCGGAGGGAGCCTCCTACGAGCAGTACTTC. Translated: CASSLAEGASYEQYF.

In DNA form, the CDR3 reads TGTGCCAGCAGCCTGGGGGGCGGGGGCTCCTACAATGAGCAGTTCTTC. Protein: CASSLGGGGSYNEQFF. V usage is TRBV7-9 and J usage is TRBJ2-1; TRBD2 is a possible D gene (7 bases). Germline values: CDR1 SEHNR, CDR2 FQNEAQ (reference sequence). This CDR3 comprises 16 residues. V was trimmed by 5 bases and J by 0 bases, leaving 14 bases between them.

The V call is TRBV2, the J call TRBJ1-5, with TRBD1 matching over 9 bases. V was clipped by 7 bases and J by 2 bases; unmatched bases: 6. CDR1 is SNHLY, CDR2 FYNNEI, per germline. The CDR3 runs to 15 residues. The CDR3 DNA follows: TGTGCCAGCAAAAGGACAGGGGATGGCAATCAGCCCCAGCATTTT. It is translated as CASKRTGDGNQPQHF.

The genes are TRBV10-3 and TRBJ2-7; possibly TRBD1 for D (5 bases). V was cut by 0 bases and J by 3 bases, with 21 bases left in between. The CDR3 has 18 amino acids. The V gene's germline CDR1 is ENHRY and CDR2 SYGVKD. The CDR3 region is CAISESTGRKVGHYEQYF. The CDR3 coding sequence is TGTGCCATCAGTGAGTCTACAGGTAGGAAGGTCGGCCACTACGAGCAGTACTTC.

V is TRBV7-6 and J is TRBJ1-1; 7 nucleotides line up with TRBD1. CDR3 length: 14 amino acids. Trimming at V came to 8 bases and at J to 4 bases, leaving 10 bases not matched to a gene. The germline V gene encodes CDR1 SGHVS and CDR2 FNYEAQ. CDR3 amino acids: CASAAGGWGTEAFF. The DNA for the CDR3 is TGTGCCAGCGCGGCAGGGGGATGGGGCACTGAAGCTTTCTTT.